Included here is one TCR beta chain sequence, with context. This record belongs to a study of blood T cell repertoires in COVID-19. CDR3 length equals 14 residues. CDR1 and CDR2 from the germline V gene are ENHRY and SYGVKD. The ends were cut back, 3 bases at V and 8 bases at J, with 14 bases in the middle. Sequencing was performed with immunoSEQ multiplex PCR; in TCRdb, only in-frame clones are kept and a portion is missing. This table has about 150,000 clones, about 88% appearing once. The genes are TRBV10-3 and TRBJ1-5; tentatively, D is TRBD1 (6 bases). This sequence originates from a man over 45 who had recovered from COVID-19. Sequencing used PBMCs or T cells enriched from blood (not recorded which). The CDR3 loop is CAISDGGAPEPQHF. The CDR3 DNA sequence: TGTGCCATCAGTGACGGGGGGGCGCCGGAGCCCCAGCATTTT.